This T cell receptor beta chain was captured by sequencing in a study of shared clonotypes between healthy human individuals. Overall study findings and caveats: Non-shared clonotypes had lower generation probabilities than clonotypes shared by all four sorted-subset donors.

As to this clone: Its antigen is unidentified. Other DNA variants within this sample encode the same CDR3.

TCRdb's copy holds only in-frame clones and misses some; the assay was immunoSEQ multiplex PCR. The sample records 2 million to 3 million clones, roughly 93% being singletons. The clonotype comes from a man aged 18 to 29 in good health. Some clones in this sample may be carry-over from other donors' samples. Sample: naive CD4+ T cells from PBMCs. The subset denotes: CD45RA+ positively selected.

This chain's CDR3 is CASSPLAGGITDTQYF. DNA of the CDR3: TGTGCCAGCAGCCCGCTAGCGGGAGGGATAACAGATACGCAGTATTTT. V gene TRBV5-4 combines with J gene TRBJ2-3, with 12 bases lining up with TRBD2. V was clipped by 4 bases and J by 3 bases; unmatched bases: 6. This CDR3 contains 16 residues. Germline V gene lookup returns CDR1 SGHNT and CDR2 YYREEE (reference sequence).